The rows below give T cell receptor beta chains drawn from one sample of a study of blood T cell repertoires in COVID-19. Libraries were prepared by immunoSEQ multiplex PCR; TCRdb keeps only in-frame clonotypes and omits some of them. This table holds fewer than 300,000 clones, approximately 87% found once. Specimen: peripheral blood. These receptors were taken from a woman in her 40s who had recovered from COVID-19. CDR3s include the opening cysteine and the closing phenylalanine or tryptophan. Fields, in order: clone size, V gene, J gene, D gene, CDR3 DNA, CDR3 protein. A D gene is named only where the DNA matches it firmly. Part of the rows lack a size; the others show once, few, many or a class for expanded clones.

clone_size: -; v_call: TRBV6-5; j_call: TRBJ1-2; d_call: TRBD1; cdr3_nt: TGTGCCAGCAGATCGGGACAGGGCTATGGCTACACCTTC; cdr3_aa: CASRSGQGYGYTF
clone_size: few; v_call: TRBV2; j_call: TRBJ1-4; d_call: -; cdr3_nt: TGTGCCAGCACGAGGTTTCCCGAAAAACTGTTTTTT; cdr3_aa: CASTRFPEKLFF
clone_size: once; v_call: TRBV2; j_call: TRBJ2-3; d_call: TRBD1; cdr3_nt: TGTGCCAGCAGCGGTACAGGGGGCTGGGGGACAGATACGCAGTATTTT; cdr3_aa: CASSGTGGWGTDTQYF
clone_size: -; v_call: TRBV30; j_call: TRBJ2-5; d_call: TRBD2; cdr3_nt: TGTGCCTGGAGTGTAGATTCGAGACTAGCGGCCGAGACCCAGTACTTC; cdr3_aa: CAWSVDSRLAAETQYF
clone_size: -; v_call: TRBV5-1; j_call: TRBJ2-5; d_call: TRBD2; cdr3_nt: TGCGCCAGCAGCTTGGGAGGGTTCGGCGGGGGGTACCAAGAGACCCAGTACTTC; cdr3_aa: CASSLGGFGGGYQETQYF
clone_size: -; v_call: TRBV15; j_call: TRBJ2-3; d_call: -; cdr3_nt: TGTGCCACCAGCAGCCCGGCGGTGGATACGCAGTATTTT; cdr3_aa: CATSSPAVDTQYF
clone_size: few; v_call: TRBV6-5; j_call: TRBJ2-5; d_call: TRBD2; cdr3_nt: TGTGCCAGCCGGACTAGCGGGAACGGAGAGACCCAGTACTTC; cdr3_aa: CASRTSGNGETQYF
clone_size: -; v_call: TRBV6-1; j_call: TRBJ2-2; d_call: -; cdr3_nt: TGTGCCAGCAGTGCCTCAAGGACAGCTAACACCGGGGAGCTGTTTTTT; cdr3_aa: CASSASRTANTGELFF
clone_size: -; v_call: TRBV12-3/TRBV12-4; j_call: TRBJ1-3; d_call: TRBD1; cdr3_nt: TGTGCCAGTCGAACAGGGGGCAGCACCATATATTTT; cdr3_aa: CASRTGGSTIYF
clone_size: -; v_call: TRBV11-2; j_call: TRBJ1-5; d_call: -; cdr3_nt: TGTGCCAGCAGCTTCGCAGGGAATCAGCCCCAGCATTTT; cdr3_aa: CASSFAGNQPQHF
clone_size: -; v_call: TRBV10-1; j_call: TRBJ1-1; d_call: -; cdr3_nt: TGCGCCAGCAGTGAGTCGGGGGCAGTGAAAGCTTTCTTT; cdr3_aa: CASSESGAVKAFF
clone_size: -; v_call: TRBV9; j_call: TRBJ1-1; d_call: -; cdr3_nt: TGTGCCAGCAGCGTAACGGGCCAGGGGTTAGGGGTCACTGAAGCTTTCTTT; cdr3_aa: CASSVTGQGLGVTEAFF
clone_size: -; v_call: TRBV5-8; j_call: TRBJ1-2; d_call: -; cdr3_nt: TGTGCCAGCAGCGACAGGACAAGGCGGACCCTCTTCTATGGCTACACCTTC; cdr3_aa: CASSDRTRRTLFYGYTF
clone_size: -; v_call: TRBV7-8; j_call: TRBJ1-1; d_call: -; cdr3_nt: TGTGCCAGCAGCTTTGGGCCGAACACTGAAGCTTTCTTT; cdr3_aa: CASSFGPNTEAFF
clone_size: -; v_call: TRBV4-3; j_call: TRBJ2-3; d_call: -; cdr3_nt: TGCGCCAGCAGCCAAGTGCTGGGTTTCCGGCCCGGGGAAGGAGATACGCAGTATTTT; cdr3_aa: CASSQVLGFRPGEGDTQYF
clone_size: -; v_call: TRBV29-1; j_call: TRBJ1-4; d_call: -; cdr3_nt: TGCAGCGTTGAAGCCCGGGATCGTGGAGAAAAACTGTTTTTT; cdr3_aa: CSVEARDRGEKLFF
clone_size: -; v_call: TRBV27; j_call: TRBJ1-6; d_call: -; cdr3_nt: TGTGCCAGCAGTTTTTGGGGCCAGGGCGGTTATAATTCACCCCTCCACTTT; cdr3_aa: CASSFWGQGGYNSPLHF
clone_size: -; v_call: TRBV18; j_call: TRBJ1-2; d_call: -; cdr3_nt: TGTGCCAGCTCACCAACCCGGGACTATGGCTACACCTTC; cdr3_aa: CASSPTRDYGYTF
clone_size: -; v_call: TRBV4-1; j_call: TRBJ1-1; d_call: TRBD1; cdr3_nt: TGCGCCAGCAGCCACCCAATAAGGGGGCGGTTGAACACTGAAGCTTTCTTT; cdr3_aa: CASSHPIRGRLNTEAFF
clone_size: -; v_call: TRBV9; j_call: TRBJ1-2; d_call: -; cdr3_nt: TGTGCCAGCAGCGTAGGACAAGGAAACTATGGCTACACCTTC; cdr3_aa: CASSVGQGNYGYTF
clone_size: -; v_call: TRBV27; j_call: TRBJ2-7; d_call: TRBD1; cdr3_nt: TGTGCCAGCAGTCGTACAGGGGGCGGGGAGCAGTACTTC; cdr3_aa: CASSRTGGGEQYF
clone_size: -; v_call: TRBV7-6; j_call: TRBJ2-7; d_call: -; cdr3_nt: TGTGCCAGCAGCTTACACCCGCCTGGACAAATCTACGAGCAGTACTTC; cdr3_aa: CASSLHPPGQIYEQYF
clone_size: once; v_call: TRBV5-1; j_call: TRBJ2-1; d_call: -; cdr3_nt: TGCGCCAGCAGCTTGATTGGCCCTGGCACCTACAATGAGCAGTTCTTC; cdr3_aa: CASSLIGPGTYNEQFF
clone_size: -; v_call: TRBV19; j_call: TRBJ2-5; d_call: TRBD1; cdr3_nt: TGTGCCAGTAGTCTCACAGGGGGCCAAGAGACCCAGTACTTC; cdr3_aa: CASSLTGGQETQYF
clone_size: -; v_call: TRBV2; j_call: TRBJ2-7; d_call: TRBD1; cdr3_nt: TGTGCCAGCAGTGGGGACAGGGGGAACTCCTACGAGCAGTACTTC; cdr3_aa: CASSGDRGNSYEQYF
clone_size: -; v_call: TRBV3-1/TRBV3-2; j_call: TRBJ2-5; d_call: TRBD1; cdr3_nt: TGTGCCAGCAGCGTATGGACAGGGGGGGAGACCCAGTACTTC; cdr3_aa: CASSVWTGGETQYF
clone_size: -; v_call: TRBV9; j_call: TRBJ1-6; d_call: -; cdr3_nt: TGTGCCAGCAGCGTAGCTGCGTACTCCTATAATTCACCCCTCCACTTT; cdr3_aa: CASSVAAYSYNSPLHF
clone_size: -; v_call: TRBV2; j_call: TRBJ2-1; d_call: -; cdr3_nt: TGTGCCAGCAGTGAAGGGGACTTATACAATGAGCAGTTCTTC; cdr3_aa: CASSEGDLYNEQFF
clone_size: -; v_call: TRBV18; j_call: TRBJ2-3; d_call: TRBD1; cdr3_nt: TGTGCCAGCTCCGGGGACAGCGCCACAGATACGCAGTATTTT; cdr3_aa: CASSGDSATDTQYF
clone_size: -; v_call: TRBV2; j_call: TRBJ1-3; d_call: TRBD1; cdr3_nt: TGTGCCACGAGCATGGGGGACAGCTCTGGAAACACCATATATTTT; cdr3_aa: CATSMGDSSGNTIYF
clone_size: -; v_call: TRBV6-5; j_call: TRBJ1-4; d_call: TRBD1; cdr3_nt: TGTGCCAGCAGTAGACAGGGGGCGAGTGAAAAACTGTTTTTT; cdr3_aa: CASSRQGASEKLFF
clone_size: -; v_call: TRBV6-1; j_call: TRBJ2-1; d_call: -; cdr3_nt: TGTGCCAGCAGTGAAGGGTGGCGGGGAGGGCAGTTCTTC; cdr3_aa: CASSEGWRGGQFF
clone_size: -; v_call: TRBV13; j_call: TRBJ2-3; d_call: TRBD1; cdr3_nt: TGTGCCAGCAGCTTGACTGGACAGGGGGGAGATACGCAGTATTTT; cdr3_aa: CASSLTGQGGDTQYF
clone_size: -; v_call: TRBV6-5; j_call: TRBJ2-7; d_call: -; cdr3_nt: TGTGCCAGCAGTTACCTAGGGGCAGGTGGGTACGAGCAGTACTTC; cdr3_aa: CASSYLGAGGYEQYF
clone_size: -; v_call: TRBV5-1; j_call: TRBJ2-2; d_call: -; cdr3_nt: TGCGCCAGCAGCCTCCCACTAGCGAACACCGGGGAGCTGTTTTTT; cdr3_aa: CASSLPLANTGELFF
clone_size: -; v_call: TRBV5-1; j_call: TRBJ2-1; d_call: TRBD1; cdr3_nt: TGCGCCAGCAGCTGGGGACAGGGGGAATACAATGAGCAGTTCTTC; cdr3_aa: CASSWGQGEYNEQFF
clone_size: -; v_call: TRBV5-4; j_call: TRBJ2-7; d_call: TRBD1; cdr3_nt: TGTGCCAGCAGTTTTGCCGGGACAGCCTACGAGCAGTACTTC; cdr3_aa: CASSFAGTAYEQYF
clone_size: -; v_call: TRBV2; j_call: TRBJ2-3; d_call: TRBD1; cdr3_nt: TGTGCCAGCAGGACGGACAGGGCTGGAGATACGCAGTATTTT; cdr3_aa: CASRTDRAGDTQYF
clone_size: -; v_call: TRBV6-5; j_call: TRBJ1-6; d_call: -; cdr3_nt: TGTGCCAGCAGAGAGACAGGCTGGTCTAATTCACCCCTCCACTTT; cdr3_aa: CASRETGWSNSPLHF
clone_size: -; v_call: TRBV18; j_call: TRBJ1-1; d_call: -; cdr3_nt: TGTGCCAGCTCACCACTTGGAGGGACCATGAACACTGAAGCTTTCTTT; cdr3_aa: CASSPLGGTMNTEAFF
clone_size: -; v_call: TRBV6-1; j_call: TRBJ2-7; d_call: -; cdr3_nt: TGTGCCAGCAGTGAGAGGACGGCGGGGAGAGGCGGCGAGCAGTACTTC; cdr3_aa: CASSERTAGRGGEQYF
clone_size: -; v_call: TRBV11-3; j_call: TRBJ1-1; d_call: -; cdr3_nt: TGTGCCAGCAGCCCTTCAGGGGTTGCCACTGAAGCTTTCTTT; cdr3_aa: CASSPSGVATEAFF
clone_size: -; v_call: TRBV18; j_call: TRBJ2-1; d_call: TRBD2; cdr3_nt: TGTGCCAGCTCACTTGAGCGGGGAGCCGAGCAGTTCTTC; cdr3_aa: CASSLERGAEQFF
clone_size: -; v_call: TRBV27; j_call: TRBJ1-1; d_call: TRBD1; cdr3_nt: TGTGCCAGCAGTATACGACAGGGCATGAACACTGAAGCTTTCTTT; cdr3_aa: CASSIRQGMNTEAFF
clone_size: -; v_call: TRBV5-4; j_call: TRBJ1-4; d_call: -; cdr3_nt: TGTGCCAGCAGCTTGTCAGGGTTTCATGAAAAACTGTTTTTT; cdr3_aa: CASSLSGFHEKLFF
clone_size: few; v_call: TRBV7-2; j_call: TRBJ2-5; d_call: -; cdr3_nt: TGTGCCAGCAGCCCCACTCTCCAGGGGGAGACCCAGTACTTC; cdr3_aa: CASSPTLQGETQYF
clone_size: -; v_call: TRBV12-3/TRBV12-4; j_call: TRBJ2-2; d_call: TRBD2; cdr3_nt: TGTGCCAATCGAGGCGGGGGAGGGGAGCTGTTTTTT; cdr3_aa: CANRGGGGELFF
clone_size: once; v_call: TRBV30; j_call: TRBJ1-1; d_call: -; cdr3_nt: TGTGCCTGGAGTGTCAGTTTGAACACTGAAGCTTTCTTT; cdr3_aa: CAWSVSLNTEAFF
clone_size: -; v_call: TRBV24-1; j_call: TRBJ1-5; d_call: TRBD1; cdr3_nt: TGTGCCACCAGTGACCTGGACAGGGAAGGGGGCAATCAGCCCCAGCATTTT; cdr3_aa: CATSDLDREGGNQPQHF
clone_size: -; v_call: TRBV7-3; j_call: TRBJ2-5; d_call: TRBD2; cdr3_nt: TGTGCCAGCAGCCCGGGAGGGGGGGGATCACTGGCAGAGACCCAGTACTTC; cdr3_aa: CASSPGGGGSLAETQYF
clone_size: -; v_call: TRBV5-1; j_call: TRBJ1-2; d_call: TRBD1; cdr3_nt: TGCGCCAGCAGCTTTCCTGCCGGGACAGCAACCTCTATGTCTGGCTACACCTTC; cdr3_aa: CASSFPAGTATSMSGYTF
clone_size: -; v_call: TRBV12-3/TRBV12-4; j_call: TRBJ2-5; d_call: -; cdr3_nt: TGTGCCAGCAGTTTTGTTCGTCCAGAGACCCAGTACTTC; cdr3_aa: CASSFVRPETQYF
clone_size: -; v_call: TRBV5-1; j_call: TRBJ2-1; d_call: TRBD2; cdr3_nt: TGCGCCAGCAGCTCCCGACTCCAGCGGGGGGGCTTCAATGAGCAGTTCTTC; cdr3_aa: CASSSRLQRGGFNEQFF
clone_size: once; v_call: TRBV23-1; j_call: TRBJ2-6; d_call: -; cdr3_nt: TGCGCCAGCAGTCATTCAGACAGGCCCAGGTCTGGGGCCAACGTCCTGACTTTC; cdr3_aa: CASSHSDRPRSGANVLTF